The 17 T cell receptor beta chains below come from one sample, sequenced in a study of T cell responses to AZD1222 COVID-19 vaccine (dated by TCRdb to about 2021). Receptors were amplified or captured by the immunoSEQ multiplex PCR assay. Not all clones reach the TCRdb copy of this immuneACCESS table, which keeps in-frame sequences only. Checked studies attribute under half of the gap to unresolved V genes and leave the rest unexplained. Counted in this sample were some 120,000 clones; 85% to 95% of them appeared once. The top ten constitute just under 3% of the sample. The time point label on this specimen signifies: baseline before first vaccination. Sequenced here: peripheral blood, sampled on day 0 of AZD1222 vaccination. The receptors here all came from an adult in good health.

The chain recombines TRBV27 with TRBJ2-7; TRBD2 is a possible D gene (6 bases). The CDR3 extends over 14 amino acids. The germline V gene encodes CDR1 MNHEY and CDR2 SMNVEV (reference sequence). The V end was cut by 4 bases, the J end by 2 bases, with 12 bases between. DNA for the CDR3: TGTGCCAGCAGTTCGCGGGGCAACACCTACGAGCAGTACTTC. It yields the protein CASSSRGNTYEQYF.

A single count supports this clone. CDR3 coding DNA: TGTGCCAGCAGCTTACAGGAAAAACCCGGGGAGCTGTTTTTT. It specifies CASSLQEKPGELFF. The chain carries TRBV7-9 and TRBJ2-2; D call uncertain. CDR1 is SEHNR and CDR2 is FQNEAQ in the germline V gene (reference sequence). Between the trimmed V and J ends, which lost 2 bases and 6 bases, there was a span of 10 bases. The CDR3 sequence is 14 residues long.

The count of this clone is one. V and J are TRBV3-1 (or the pseudogene TRBV3-2) and TRBJ2-5; 7 nucleotides match TRBD2. From germline, CDR1 is LGHDT and CDR2 YNNKEL (reference sequence). V lost 0 bases, J lost 3 bases, and 4 bases stayed unmatched. The CDR3 is 15 amino acids. The CDR3 DNA sequence: TGTGCCAGCAGCCAAGATAGCCTAGCGGAAGAGACCCAGTACTTC. Translating gives CASSQDSLAEETQYF.

The J gene is TRBJ1-5, the V gene TRBV18, with a possible D match to TRBD1 (5 bases). The CDR3 is 14 amino acids. Germline CDR1 KGHSH, CDR2 LQKENI. With 3 bases removed from V and 4 bases from J, the gap between germline ends came to 10 bases. The CDR3 nucleotides are TGTGCCAGCTCACCCCGGGACGGAAATCAGCCCCAGCATTTT. It codes for CASSPRDGNQPQHF.

The chain has TRBV7-8 and TRBJ1-5, with D possibly TRBD1 on 5 matching bases. This CDR3 has 14 amino acids. Deletions cut 1 base from V and 7 bases from J, with 11 bases between. CDR1 is SGHVS and CDR2 is FQNEAQ in the germline V gene. The DNA for the CDR3 is TGTGCCAGCAGCTTAGAAGGGAAGGGGCAGCCCCAGCATTTT. This translates into CASSLEGKGQPQHF. Together with reference TRBV7-8 and TRBJ1-5, the CDR3 gives the full variable domain: GAGVSQSPRYKVAKRGQDVALRCDPISGHVSLFWYQQALGQGPEFLTYFQNEAQLDKSGLPSDRFFAERPEGSVSTLKIQRTQQEDSAVYLCASSLEGKGQPQHFGDGTRLSIL.

V gene TRBV5-1 combines with J gene TRBJ2-3, with 9 positions matching TRBD2. The CDR3 sequence is 15 residues long. The V segment lost 4 bases and the J segment 5 bases; nucleotides outside the gene matches: 8. Germline V gene lookup returns CDR1 SGHRS and CDR2 YFSETQ. DNA for the CDR3: TGCGCCAGCAGCGTTAGCGGGAGAAGTGGAGATACGCAGTATTTT. Translation gives CASSVSGRSGDTQYF.

V and J are TRBV5-6 and TRBJ2-1; a possible D gene is TRBD2 (5 bases). Deletions cut 4 bases from V and 6 bases from J, with 11 bases between. Germline V gives CDR1 SGHDT, CDR2 YYEEEE. This CDR3 has 13 amino acids. In DNA form, the CDR3 reads TGTGCCAGCAGCCCGGACTCCCTCAATGAGCAGTTCTTC. Protein product: CASSPDSLNEQFF. Combining the CDR3 with reference TRBV5-6 and TRBJ2-1 gives the whole variable domain DAGVTQSPTHLIKTRGQQVTLRCSPKSGHDTVSWYQQALGQGPQFIFQYYEEEERQRGNFPDRFSGHQFPNYSSELNVNALLLGDSALYLCASSPDSLNEQFFGPGTRLTVL.

This clone was observed once. The J gene is TRBJ1-2, the V gene TRBV5-1; D unresolved. The CDR3 runs to 13 residues. Germline V gives CDR1 SGHRS, CDR2 YFSETQ. V dropped 1 base and J dropped 7 bases, with 11 bases sitting between them. The CDR3 DNA is TGCGCCAGCAGCTTGATTGGGATGGGTGGCTACACCTTC. It yields the protein CASSLIGMGGYTF.

This clone was picked up one time. The chain employs TRBV29-1 and TRBJ2-1; 9 bases map to TRBD1. CDR1 is SQVTM, CDR2 ANQGSEA, per germline. CDR3 length equals 16 residues. The trim removed 2 bases at V and 0 bases at J, leaving 5 bases unmatched. CDR3 nucleotide sequence: TGCAGCGTTGAATACGGGACAGGGTCCTCCTACAATGAGCAGTTCTTC. Translation: CSVEYGTGSSYNEQFF.

The V gene is TRBV6-5, the J gene TRBJ1-1; a weak D match, TRBD1 (5 bases). The CDR3 totals 13 residues. Germline V gene lookup returns CDR1 MNHEY and CDR2 SVGAGI. V lost 4 bases, J lost 3 bases, and 9 bases lay in between. The chain's CDR3 is CASSSTVHTEAFF. The CDR3 DNA reads as TGTGCCAGCAGTTCGACAGTCCACACTGAAGCTTTCTTT.

The gene calls are TRBV6-1 and TRBJ1-3, with TRBD1 as a possible D gene (5 bases). The V gene's germline CDR1 is MNHNS and CDR2 SASEGT. The CDR3 is 17 residues long. V was trimmed by 4 bases and J by 0 bases, leaving 16 bases between them. The CDR3 is CASSAPPGRSSGNTIYF. The CDR3 DNA follows: TGTGCCAGCAGTGCACCCCCGGGACGGAGCTCTGGAAACACCATATATTTT.

The gene calls are TRBV27 and TRBJ2-5; D not certain. V lost 0 bases to trimming and J lost 2 bases, with 4 bases between them. This CDR3 has 13 residues. Germline lookup yields CDR1 MNHEY and CDR2 SMNVEV (reference sequence). DNA of the CDR3: TGTGCCAGCAGTTTATCGGGGCAAGAGACCCAGTACTTC. Translation: CASSLSGQETQYF.

The J gene is TRBJ2-1, the V gene TRBV19; D perhaps matches TRBD2 (6 bases). CDR3 length: 13 residues. Germline CDR1 and CDR2: LNHDA and SQIVND (reference sequence). Between the trimmed V and J ends, which lost 4 bases and 7 bases, there was a span of 11 bases. This CDR3 is CASSRDRENEQFF. The CDR3 DNA sequence: TGTGCCAGTAGTAGGGACCGGGAGAATGAGCAGTTCTTC.

This chain uses TRBV2 with TRBJ1-2; D might be TRBD1 (6 bases). The CDR3 length is 13 residues. Between the trimmed V and J ends, which lost 5 bases and 7 bases, there was a span of 14 bases. Per germline, CDR1 SNHLY and CDR2 FYNNEI. CDR3: CASSPTGTAGYTF. For the CDR3, the DNA is TGTGCCAGCAGTCCTACAGGGACGGCTGGCTACACCTTC.

The gene calls are TRBV10-2 and TRBJ2-1; D remains ambiguous. The CDR3 loop spans 15 amino acids. The germline V gene encodes CDR1 WSHSY and CDR2 SAAADI. V was pared by 7 bases and J by 0 bases, with 13 bases between. The CDR3 DNA is TGCGCCAGCAATTCGCACCCGAGCTCCTACAATGAGCAGTTCTTC. Protein sequence: CASNSHPSSYNEQFF.

V usage is TRBV28 and J usage is TRBJ1-1, with TRBD1 matching 9 bases. The CDR3 is 15 amino acids. The germline V gene has CDR1 MDHEN and CDR2 SYDVKM. V lost 5 bases, J lost 8 bases, and 12 bases stayed unmatched. CDR3 in DNA: TGTGCCAGCAGTCCCCACGGGACAGGGATCGGGGAAGCTTTCTTT. Its protein product is CASSPHGTGIGEAFF.

The chain joins TRBV4-1 to TRBJ1-5; weak D call: TRBD1 (6 bases). The germline CDR1 and CDR2 sequences are MGHRA and YSYEKL. V was pared by 3 bases and J by 5 bases, with 14 bases between. This CDR3 is 15 amino acids long. The CDR3, as DNA: TGCGCCAGCAGCCACCAAAGGGGGGAGGATCAGCCCCAGCATTTT. Amino acid sequence: CASSHQRGEDQPQHF.